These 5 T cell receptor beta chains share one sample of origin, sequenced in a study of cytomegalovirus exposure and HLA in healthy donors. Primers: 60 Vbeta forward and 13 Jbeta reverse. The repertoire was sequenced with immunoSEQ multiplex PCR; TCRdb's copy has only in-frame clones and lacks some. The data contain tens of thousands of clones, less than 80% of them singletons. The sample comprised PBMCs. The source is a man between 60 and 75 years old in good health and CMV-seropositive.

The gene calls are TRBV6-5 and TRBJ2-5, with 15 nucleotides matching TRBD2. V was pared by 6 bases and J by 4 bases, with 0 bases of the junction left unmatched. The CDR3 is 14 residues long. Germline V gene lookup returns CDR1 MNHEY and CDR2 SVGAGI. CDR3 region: CASRGLAGGETQYF. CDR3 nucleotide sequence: TGTGCCAGCAGGGGACTAGCGGGAGGAGAGACCCAGTACTTC.

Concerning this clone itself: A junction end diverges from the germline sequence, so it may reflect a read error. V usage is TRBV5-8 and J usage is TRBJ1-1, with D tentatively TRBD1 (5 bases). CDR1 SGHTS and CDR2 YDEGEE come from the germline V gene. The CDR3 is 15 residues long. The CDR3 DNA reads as TGTGCCAGCAGCTTTTTGCAGGGAAGGAACTCTGAAGCTTTCTTT. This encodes CASSFLQGRNSEAFF.

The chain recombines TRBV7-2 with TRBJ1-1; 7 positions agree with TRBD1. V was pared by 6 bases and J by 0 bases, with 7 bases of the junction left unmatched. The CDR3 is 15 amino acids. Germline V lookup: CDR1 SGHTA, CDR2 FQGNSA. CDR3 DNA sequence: TGTGCCAGCAGGAGACAGGGACAAATGAACACTGAAGCTTTCTTT. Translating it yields CASRRQGQMNTEAFF.

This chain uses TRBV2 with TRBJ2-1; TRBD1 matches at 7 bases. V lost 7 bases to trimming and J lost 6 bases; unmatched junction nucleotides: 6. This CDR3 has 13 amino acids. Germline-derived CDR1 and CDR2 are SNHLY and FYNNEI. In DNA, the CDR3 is TGTGCCAGCATCCGAGACAGGGCCAATGAGCAGTTCTTC. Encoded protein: CASIRDRANEQFF.

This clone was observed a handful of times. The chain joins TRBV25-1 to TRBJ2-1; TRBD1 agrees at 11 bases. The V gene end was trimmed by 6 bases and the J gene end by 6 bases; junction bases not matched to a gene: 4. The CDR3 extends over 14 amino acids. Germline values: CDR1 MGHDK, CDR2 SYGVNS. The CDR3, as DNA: TGTGCCAGCAGGTACGGGACAGGGGGCAATGAGCAGTTCTTC. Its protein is CASRYGTGGNEQFF.